One and the same sample provided the 15 T cell receptor beta chains below, sequenced in a study of blood T cell repertoires in COVID-19 (dated by TCRdb to 2019 to 2021). Receptor libraries were prepared by the immunoSEQ multiplex PCR assay. The table was pulled from immuneACCESS by TCRdb, which kept in-frame rearrangements only. Such tables lose some clones; where checked, under half of the loss comes from unresolved V genes, and the rest has no known cause. The sample table contains 140,000 to 150,000 clones; only one count was recorded for 84% of them. The ten largest clonotypes hold under 7% of the sample. Sample: PBMCs or T cells enriched from blood (not recorded which). These receptors all stem from a woman in her fifties or sixties who had been exposed to COVID-19.

The V gene is TRBV7-9, the J gene TRBJ1-1, with a tentative D call TRBD1 (6 bases). This CDR3 spans 13 amino acids. V lost 3 bases to trimming and J lost 7 bases, with 12 bases between them. Per the germline V gene, CDR1 is SEHNR and CDR2 is FQNEAQ (reference sequence). DNA of the CDR3: TGTGCCAGCAGCTTCACCGGGACAAATGAAGCTTTCTTT. Residues: CASSFTGTNEAFF. Together with reference TRBV7-9 and TRBJ1-1, the CDR3 gives the full variable domain: DTGVSQNPRHKITKRGQNVTFRCDPISEHNRLYWYRQTLGQGPEFLTYFQNEAQLEKSRLLSDRFSAERPKGSFSTLEIQRTEQGDSAMYLCASSFTGTNEAFFGQGTRLTVV.

This clone was counted only a few times. V gene TRBV5-1 combines with J gene TRBJ2-1; TRBD1 matches at 7 bases. The length of the CDR3 is 15 residues. The germline V gene encodes CDR1 SGHRS and CDR2 YFSETQ. V dropped 4 bases and J dropped 6; count of bases not matched to a gene: 10. The CDR3 nucleotides are TGCGCCAGCAGCACGACAGGGAAGCGCGGCAATGAGCAGTTCTTC. It codes for CASSTTGKRGNEQFF.

This clone was counted a single time. The chain has TRBV21-1 and TRBJ1-5. TRBV21-1 is a known pseudogene. The CDR3 has 13 amino acids. CDR3 bases: TGTGCCGGACTGGACTATAGCAATCAGCCCCAGCATTTT. Its translation is CAGLDYSNQPQHF.

This chain joins TRBV30 and TRBJ2-2; TRBD2 aligns across 14 bases. Germline V gene lookup returns CDR1 GTSNPN and CDR2 SVGIG (reference sequence). This CDR3 is built from 17 residues. Trimming took 3 bases from V and 1 from J; bases not matched to a gene: 4. CDR3 in DNA: TGTGCCTGGAGAACCGGGACTAGCGGGAGGAACACCGGGGAGCTGTTTTTT. It codes for CAWRTGTSGRNTGELFF.

In this sample, this clone turned up once. The chain employs TRBV12-3 or TRBV12-4 and TRBJ2-7, with D possibly being TRBD2 (6 bases). V gave up 10 bases and J gave up 6 bases, with 13 bases separating them. This CDR3 has 11 residues. The CDR3 nucleotides read TGTGCCATCTGGAGGGGATCCGAGCAGTACTTC. Translation: CAIWRGSEQYF.

This chain uses TRBV3-1 (or the pseudogene TRBV3-2) with TRBJ1-4, with D uncertain. The CDR3 covers 20 residues. CDR1 is LGHDT, CDR2 YNNKEL, per germline (reference sequence). V gave up 1 base and J gave up 0 bases, with 21 bases separating them. The CDR3 DNA reads TGTGCCAGCAGCCAAGGGTCCCCCCCCACAGCTTCCCCAACTAATGAAAAACTGTTTTTT. As protein: CASSQGSPPTASPTNEKLFF.

The chain joins TRBV7-2 to TRBJ2-7; 7 nucleotides agree with TRBD2. Germline CDR1 is SGHTA and CDR2 is FQGNSA. V dropped 4 bases and J dropped 0; count of bases not matched to a gene: 6. CDR3 length: 15 residues. CDR3 protein: CASSSSRTSSYEQYF. The CDR3 DNA sequence: TGTGCCAGCAGCTCGTCCCGGACTAGCTCCTACGAGCAGTACTTC.

The chain links TRBV19 to TRBJ1-5, with D uncertain. V was shortened by 6 bases and J by 2 bases, with 8 bases between the two germline ends. The CDR3 consists of 13 residues. The germline V gene encodes CDR1 LNHDA and CDR2 SQIVND (reference sequence). The CDR3 here is CASRRQGNQPQHF. CDR3 nucleotides: TGTGCCAGTAGGCGTCAGGGCAATCAGCCCCAGCATTTT.

The V gene is TRBV3-1 (or the pseudogene TRBV3-2), the J gene TRBJ2-5; TRBD2 matches 7 bases. The germline CDR1 and CDR2 sequences are LGHDT and YNNKEL (reference sequence). The CDR3 spans 18 residues. Unmatched junction bases numbered 14, after V lost 0 bases and J lost 4 bases. The CDR3 sequence: CASSQEGGRVLQLETQYF. The CDR3 nucleotides are TGTGCCAGCAGCCAAGAGGGAGGGCGCGTGCTGCAATTAGAGACCCAGTACTTC.

This sequence joins TRBV25-1 and TRBJ1-1; D unresolved. Trimming removed 4 bases from V and 8 bases from J, with 8 bases in between. The CDR3 loop spans 11 amino acids. The germline gives CDR1 MGHDK, CDR2 SYGVNS. The CDR3 DNA follows: TGTGCCAGCAGTGGACAAGTGGAAGCTTTCTTT. Protein: CASSGQVEAFF. The full variable domain, with the rest looked up from reference TRBV25-1 and TRBJ1-1, is EADIYQTPRYLVIGTGKKITLECSQTMGHDKMYWYQQDPGMELHLIHYSYGVNSTEKGDLSSESTVSRIRTEHFPLTLESARPSHTSQYLCASSGQVEAFFGQGTRLTVV.

This chain links TRBV27 with TRBJ1-2; D unclear. CDR3 size: 13 residues. Trimming stripped 7 bases from V and 4 bases from J, with 13 bases between. Germline V gives CDR1 MNHEY, CDR2 SMNVEV (reference sequence). CDR3 bases: TGTGCCAGCACCCCGGGAGGTACCTATGGCTACACCTTC. As protein: CASTPGGTYGYTF.

CDR3 in DNA: TGCGCCAGCAGCCGTCAGGGGGGCCCAGGGAGAGGAGAAAAACTGTTTTTT. It encodes CASSRQGGPGRGEKLFF. The chain recombines TRBV4-3 with TRBJ1-4, with TRBD1 matching over 7 bases. Looked up from germline, CDR1 is LGHNA and CDR2 is YSLEER. CDR3 length: 17 residues. J lost 8 bases, V lost 4 bases, and 16 bases had no gene match.

The chain couples TRBV19 to TRBJ1-5, with D possibly matching TRBD1 (5 bases). This CDR3 has 15 amino acids. V gave up 5 bases and J gave up 5 bases, with 16 bases separating them. Germline CDR1 reads LNHDA; CDR2 reads SQIVND (reference sequence). CDR3 coding DNA: TGTGCCAGTAGTTATCGGGGGGATGAGGATCAGCCCCAGCATTTT. It is translated as CASSYRGDEDQPQHF.

The chain carries TRBV9 and TRBJ2-2; D is unclear. V lost 2 bases and J 0 bases, leaving 5 bases between the germline ends. Per germline, CDR1 SGDLS and CDR2 YYNGEE. This CDR3 is built from 14 residues. CDR3 nucleotide sequence: TGTGCCAGCAGCGTGGGCCCGAACACCGGGGAGCTGTTTTTT. Its protein product is CASSVGPNTGELFF.

The chain employs TRBV4-1 and TRBJ1-3; no clear D gene. The CDR3 extends over 15 amino acids. The V gene lost 0 bases and the J gene lost 7 bases, with 13 bases spanning the gap. Germline V gene lookup returns CDR1 MGHRA and CDR2 YSYEKL. The CDR3 DNA is TGCGCCAGCAGCCAAGATCGAGGGAATGTGAACACCATATATTTT. Translated: CASSQDRGNVNTIYF.